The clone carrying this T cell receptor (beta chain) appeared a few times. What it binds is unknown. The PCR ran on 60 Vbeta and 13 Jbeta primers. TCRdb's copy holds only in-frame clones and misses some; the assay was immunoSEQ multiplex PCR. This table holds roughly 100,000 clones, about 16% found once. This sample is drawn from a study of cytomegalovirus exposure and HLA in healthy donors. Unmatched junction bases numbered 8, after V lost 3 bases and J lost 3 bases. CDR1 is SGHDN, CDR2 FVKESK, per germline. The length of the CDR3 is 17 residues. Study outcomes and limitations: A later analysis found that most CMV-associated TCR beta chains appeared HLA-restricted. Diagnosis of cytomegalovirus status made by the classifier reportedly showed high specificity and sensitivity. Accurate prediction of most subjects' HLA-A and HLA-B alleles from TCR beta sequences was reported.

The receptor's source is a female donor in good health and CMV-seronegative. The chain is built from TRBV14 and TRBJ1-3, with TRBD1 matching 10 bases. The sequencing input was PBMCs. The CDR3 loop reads CASSQALTGGFGNTIYF. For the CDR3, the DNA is TGTGCCAGCAGCCAGGCCCTGACAGGGGGCTTTGGAAACACCATATATTTT.